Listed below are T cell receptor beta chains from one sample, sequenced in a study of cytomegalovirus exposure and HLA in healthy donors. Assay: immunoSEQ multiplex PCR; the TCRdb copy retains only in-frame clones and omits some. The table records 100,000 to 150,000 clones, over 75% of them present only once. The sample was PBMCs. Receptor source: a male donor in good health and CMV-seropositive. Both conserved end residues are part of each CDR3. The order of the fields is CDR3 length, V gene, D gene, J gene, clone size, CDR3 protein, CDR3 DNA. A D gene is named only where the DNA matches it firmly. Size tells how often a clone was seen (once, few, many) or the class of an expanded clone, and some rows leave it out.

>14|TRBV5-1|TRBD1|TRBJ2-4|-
CASSLTTGVDIQYF
TGCGCCAGCAGCCTGACCACAGGGGTAGACATTCAGTACTTC
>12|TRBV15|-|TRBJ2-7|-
CATSLTYYEQYF
TGTGCCACCAGCCTAACCTACTACGAGCAGTACTTC
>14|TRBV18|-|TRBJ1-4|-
CASSRNGGDEKLFF
TGTGCCAGCTCACGTAACGGAGGGGACGAAAAACTGTTTTTT
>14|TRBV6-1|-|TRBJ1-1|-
CASRPFWRDTEAFF
TGTGCCAGCAGGCCGTTTTGGAGGGACACTGAAGCTTTCTTT
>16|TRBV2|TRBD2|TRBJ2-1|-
CASSESSGDSYNEQFF
TGTGCCAGCAGTGAATCTAGCGGGGATTCCTACAATGAGCAGTTCTTC
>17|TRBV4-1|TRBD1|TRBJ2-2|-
CASSQERQGANTGELFF
TGCGCCAGCAGCCAAGAAAGGCAGGGGGCTAACACCGGGGAGCTGTTTTTT
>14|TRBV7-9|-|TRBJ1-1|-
CASSLVEPNTEAFF
TGTGCCAGCAGCTTAGTAGAGCCGAACACTGAAGCTTTCTTT
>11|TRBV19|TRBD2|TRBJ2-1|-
CASRAGGPPFF
TGTGCCAGTAGAGCGGGAGGCCCCCCGTTCTTC
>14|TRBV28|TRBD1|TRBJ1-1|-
CASSWGQMNTEAFF
TGTGCCAGCAGTTGGGGACAGATGAACACTGAAGCTTTCTTT
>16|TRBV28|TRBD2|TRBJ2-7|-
CASSAPGSGGPYEQYF
TGTGCCAGCAGTGCCCCGGGGAGCGGGGGTCCCTACGAGCAGTACTTC
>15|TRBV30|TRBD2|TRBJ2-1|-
CAWSPLAGGRNEQFF
TGTGCCTGGAGCCCGCTAGCGGGGGGGCGGAATGAGCAGTTCTTC
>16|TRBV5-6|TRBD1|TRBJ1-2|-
CASSLVGTGADYGYTF
TGTGCCAGCAGCTTGGTTGGGACAGGGGCTGACTATGGCTACACCTTC
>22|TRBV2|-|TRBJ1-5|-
CASDTTVSFGAGSEASNQPQHF
TGTGCCAGCGATACAACGGTGTCTTTCGGTGCAGGGTCTGAGGCCAGCAATCAGCCCCAGCATTTT
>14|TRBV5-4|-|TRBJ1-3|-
CASSMDIPGNTIYF
TGTGCCAGCAGCATGGACATCCCTGGAAACACCATATATTTT
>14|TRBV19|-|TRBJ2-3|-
CASSLLQFTDTQYF
TGTGCCAGTAGCCTACTCCAATTCACAGATACGCAGTATTTT
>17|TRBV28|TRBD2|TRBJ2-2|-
CASSSSGLAGGTGELFF
TGTGCCAGCAGTTCCTCAGGACTAGCGGGAGGAACCGGGGAGCTGTTTTTT
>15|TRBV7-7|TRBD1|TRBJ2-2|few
CASSSGQGGTGELFF
TGTGCCAGCAGCTCCGGACAGGGAGGCACCGGGGAGCTGTTTTTT
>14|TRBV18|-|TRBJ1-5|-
CASSPIWGDQPQHF
TGTGCCAGCTCACCAATTTGGGGCGATCAGCCCCAGCATTTT
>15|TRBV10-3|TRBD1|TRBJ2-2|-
CAAAGTALNTGELFF
TGTGCCGCGGCCGGGACAGCCTTGAACACCGGGGAGCTGTTTTTT
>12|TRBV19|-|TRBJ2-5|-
CASSAASGISYF
TGTGCCAGTAGTGCGGCCTCAGGGATCTCATACTTC
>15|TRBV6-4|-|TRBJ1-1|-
CASSVDSTLNTEAFF
TGTGCCAGCAGTGTGGACAGTACCCTTAACACTGAAGCTTTCTTT
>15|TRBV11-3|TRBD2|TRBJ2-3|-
CASSIGGSSTDTQYF
TGTGCCAGCAGCATAGGCGGGAGTAGCACAGATACGCAGTATTTT
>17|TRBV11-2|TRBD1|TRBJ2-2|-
CASSLGLGQANTGELFF
TGTGCCAGCAGCTTGGGATTGGGACAGGCAAACACCGGGGAGCTGTTTTTT
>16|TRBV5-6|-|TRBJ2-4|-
CASSNPTGLAKNSQYF
TGTGCCAGCAGCAACCCGACAGGCCTAGCCAAAAACAGTCAGTACTTC
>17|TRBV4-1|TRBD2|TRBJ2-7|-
CASSPGEAGGLSYEQYF
TGCGCCAGCAGCCCCGGTGAAGCGGGAGGCCTCTCCTACGAGCAGTACTTC
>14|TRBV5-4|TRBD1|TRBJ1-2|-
CASSLQGANYGYTF
TGTGCCAGCAGCTTGCAGGGGGCTAACTATGGCTACACCTTC
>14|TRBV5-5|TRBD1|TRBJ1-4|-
CASSRGQGNEKLFF
TGTGCCAGCAGCCGCGGACAGGGTAATGAAAAACTGTTTTTT
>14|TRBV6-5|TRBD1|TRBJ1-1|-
CASSYGRRGTEAFF
TGTGCCAGCAGTTACGGGCGCAGGGGGACTGAAGCTTTCTTT
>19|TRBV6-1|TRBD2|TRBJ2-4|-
CASSALTSGRTLAKNIQYF
TGTGCCAGCAGTGCGTTGACTAGCGGGCGTACTCTAGCCAAAAACATTCAGTACTTC
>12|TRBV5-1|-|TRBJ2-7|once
CASSLDKYEQYF
TGCGCCAGCAGCTTGGACAAGTACGAGCAGTACTTC
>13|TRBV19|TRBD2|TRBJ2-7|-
CASSGLGTYEQYF
TGTGCCAGTAGTGGACTAGGCACCTACGAGCAGTACTTC
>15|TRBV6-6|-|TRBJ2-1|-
CASSYSGAPSDEQFF
TGTGCCAGCAGTTACTCGGGGGCCCCTTCGGATGAGCAGTTCTTC
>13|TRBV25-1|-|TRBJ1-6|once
CASSAMENSPLHF
TGTGCCAGCAGTGCGATGGAGAATTCACCCCTCCACTTT
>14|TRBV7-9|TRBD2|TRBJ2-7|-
CASSLAREGYEQYF
TGTGCCAGCAGCTTAGCGCGGGAGGGCTACGAGCAGTACTTC
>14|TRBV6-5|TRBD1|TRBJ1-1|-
CASSNRGRGTEAFF
TGTGCCAGCAGCAACAGGGGGCGCGGAACTGAAGCTTTCTTT
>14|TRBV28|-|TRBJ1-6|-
CASSLEFSNSPLHF
TGTGCCAGCAGTTTGGAGTTTTCTAATTCACCCCTCCACTTT
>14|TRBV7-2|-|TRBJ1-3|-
CASSPGRGGNTIYF
TGTGCCAGCAGTCCTGGACGGGGTGGAAACACCATATATTTT
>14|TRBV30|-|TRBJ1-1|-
CAWSQTRVGTEAFF
TGTGCCTGGAGCCAAACTAGGGTGGGCACTGAAGCTTTCTTT
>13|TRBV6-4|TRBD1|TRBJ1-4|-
CASSVQGGEKLFF
TGTGCCAGCAGTGTACAGGGGGGTGAAAAACTGTTTTTT
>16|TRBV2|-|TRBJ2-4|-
CASSGTGGEAKNIQYF
TGTGCCAGCAGTGGGACCGGAGGGGAGGCCAAAAACATTCAGTACTTC
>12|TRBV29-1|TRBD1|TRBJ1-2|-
CSVEDPGGGYTF
TGCAGCGTTGAAGATCCAGGGGGGGGCTACACCTTC
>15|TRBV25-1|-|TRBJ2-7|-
CASSDPGTRTYEQYF
TGTGCCAGCAGTGACCCCGGGACTCGGACCTACGAGCAGTACTTC
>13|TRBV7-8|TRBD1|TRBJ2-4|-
CASSLRQGNIQYF
TGTGCCAGCAGCTTAAGACAGGGAAACATTCAGTACTTC
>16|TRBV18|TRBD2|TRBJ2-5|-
CASSPTGTSSLKTQYF
TGTGCCAGCTCCCCAACCGGGACTAGTAGTTTGAAGACCCAGTACTTC
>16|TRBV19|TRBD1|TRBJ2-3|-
CASRSRGLVSTDTQYF
TGTGCCTCGAGGTCTAGGGGGCTCGTTAGCACAGATACGCAGTATTTT
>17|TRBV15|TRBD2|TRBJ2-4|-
CATSREGLAGAKNSQYF
TGTGCCACCAGCAGAGAAGGACTAGCGGGAGCCAAAAACAGTCAGTACTTC
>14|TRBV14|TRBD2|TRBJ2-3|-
CASSDGRWADTQYF
TGTGCCAGCAGCGACGGGAGGTGGGCAGATACGCAGTATTTT